One sample yielded the 25 T cell receptor beta chains listed below, sequenced in a study of OX40 agonist ivuxolimab in advanced cancers. Produced via immunoSEQ multiplex PCR; TCRdb's table is partial and in-frame only. The top ten clones hold around 21% of a sample with around 29,000 clones, around 87% of them seen once. The specimen was CD4+ or CD8+ T cells sorted from blood, collected in a trial of the OX40 agonist ivuxolimab. The receptors originated from an adult with an advanced solid tumor such as melanoma, head and neck, liver or kidney cancer.

This chain joins TRBV4-1 and TRBJ2-7; D unresolved. This CDR3 is 14 amino acids long. Per germline, CDR1 MGHRA and CDR2 YSYEKL. V gave up 4 bases and J gave up 2 bases, with 12 bases separating them. DNA for the CDR3: TGCGCCAGCAGCCTCCAAACCGGACCCTACGAGCAGTACTTC. Its translation is CASSLQTGPYEQYF.

This chain links TRBV4-3 with TRBJ2-2, with 12 bases that match TRBD2. The CDR3 contains 17 residues. Per the germline V gene, CDR1 is LGHNA and CDR2 is YSLEER. V lost 5 bases and J lost 3; bases outside the gene matches: 7. CDR3 in DNA: TGCGCCAGCAGCGAGAGACTAGCGGGGGCCTACACCGGGGAGCTGTTTTTT. Translated: CASSERLAGAYTGELFF.

This clone showed up just once. The rearrangement joins TRBV10-2 to TRBJ1-4; D is perhaps TRBD1 (5 bases). CDR3 size: 14 residues. CDR1 and CDR2 from the germline V gene are WSHSY and SAAADI. V lost 5 bases, J lost 4 bases, and 11 bases lay in between. The CDR3 protein is CASSPGTGNEKLFF. In DNA form, the CDR3 reads TGCGCCAGCAGTCCCGGGACGGGTAATGAAAAACTGTTTTTT.

This chain uses TRBV4-1 with TRBJ1-4; 7 nucleotides agree with TRBD1. V shed 4 bases, J shed 2 bases, and the junction held 7 bases outside the gene matches. CDR1 is MGHRA, CDR2 YSYEKL, per germline. The CDR3 runs to 16 residues. CDR3 in DNA: TGCGCCAGCAGCCGGTCGACAGGGAGGACTAATGAAAAACTGTTTTTT. This gives the protein CASSRSTGRTNEKLFF.

The chain couples TRBV7-6 to TRBJ2-7; D is perhaps TRBD1 or TRBD2 (5 bases each). Trimming left V 0 bases short and J 0 bases short, with 15 bases between. The CDR3 totals 17 residues. CDR1 is SGHVS and CDR2 is FNYEAQ in the germline V gene. The CDR3: CASSLAVGDQPSYEQYF. The CDR3 DNA reads TGTGCCAGCAGCTTAGCCGTGGGGGACCAACCCTCCTACGAGCAGTACTTC.

The V and J genes are TRBV9 and TRBJ2-5, with 7 positions matching TRBD1. The CDR3 extends over 15 amino acids. After removal of 3 bases from V and 5 bases from J, the junction contained 10 bases not matched to a gene. Germline CDR1 and CDR2: SGDLS and YYNGEE. The CDR3 region is CASSAAGGVGETQYF. Here the CDR3 DNA reads TGTGCCAGCAGCGCAGCAGGGGGTGTGGGGGAGACCCAGTACTTC.

The CDR3 nucleotides are TGTGCCAGCAGCTTAGACCCCTCACTAGTCCCCGAGCAGTACTTC. This encodes CASSLDPSLVPEQYF. The V call is TRBV11-2, the J call TRBJ2-7; D may be TRBD2 (5 bases). This CDR3 spans 15 amino acids. The germline V gene encodes CDR1 SGHAT and CDR2 FQNNGV. V dropped 0 bases and J dropped 6 bases, with 15 bases sitting between them. The entire variable domain, with the rest obtained from reference TRBV11-2 and TRBJ2-7, is as follows: EAGVAQSPRYKIIEKRQSVAFWCNPISGHATLYWYQQILGQGPKLLIQFQNNGVVDDSQLPKDRFSAERLKGVDSTLKIQPAKLEDSAVYLCASSLDPSLVPEQYFGPGTRLTVT.

This clone appeared a single time. This chain uses TRBV27 with TRBJ2-1; D remains ambiguous. This CDR3 is 16 amino acids long. CDR1 and CDR2 (germline): MNHEY, SMNVEV (reference sequence). V dropped 4 bases and J dropped 6 bases, with 19 bases sitting between them. CDR3 in amino acids: CASSSSPPRFRNEQFF. CDR3 nucleotide sequence: TGTGCCAGCAGTTCCTCTCCCCCAAGGTTCCGCAATGAGCAGTTCTTC.

In this sample, this clone turned up a few times. Other DNA sequences of this sample code for an identical CDR3. The rearrangement uses TRBV11-3 and TRBJ2-7; D gene uncertain. This CDR3 has 12 residues. In germline, CDR1 is SGHNT, CDR2 YENEEA. Trimming shortened V by 2 bases and J by 4 bases, and 6 bases separated the two germline ends. CDR3 protein: CASSLSIYEQYF. Here the CDR3 DNA reads TGTGCCAGCAGCTTATCAATATACGAGCAGTACTTC.

The rearrangement joins TRBV18 to TRBJ2-3; D might be TRBD1 (6 bases). Germline-derived CDR1 and CDR2 are KGHSH and LQKENI. V shed 2 bases and J shed 2 bases, with 17 bases lying between them. This CDR3 contains 17 residues. For the CDR3, the DNA is TGTGCCAGCTCACCAGAACCACCAGGGGCTTCCACAGATACGCAGTATTTT. Protein product: CASSPEPPGASTDTQYF.

The V and J genes are TRBV4-2 and TRBJ2-1; 7 bases line up with TRBD2. This CDR3 comprises 14 residues. Trimming at V came to 0 bases and at J to 9 bases, leaving 5 bases not matched to a gene. From germline, CDR1 is LGHNA and CDR2 YNFKEQ. The CDR3 region has the DNA TGTGCCAGCAGCCAAGATCCCCTAGCGGCTGAGCAGTTCTTC. Encoded protein: CASSQDPLAAEQFF.

J is TRBJ1-2 and V is TRBV28, with D maybe TRBD1 (6 bases). Germline V lookup: CDR1 MDHEN, CDR2 SYDVKM. The CDR3 is 14 residues long. V lost 6 bases to trimming and J lost 4 bases, with 15 bases between them. The CDR3: CASRSRTGAYGYTF. For the CDR3, the DNA is TGTGCCAGCAGGTCCAGGACGGGGGCCTATGGCTACACCTTC.

CDR3 in DNA: TGTGCCACCGGCCGGGGAGGGAATGAGCAGTTCTTC. It encodes CATGRGGNEQFF. J is TRBJ2-1 and V is TRBV7-2; 7 bases agree with TRBD2. J lost 7 bases, V lost 10 bases, and 7 bases had no gene match. Germline assignment: CDR1 SGHTA and CDR2 FQGNSA. CDR3 length equals 12 residues.

This clone showed up just once. The chain has TRBV2 and TRBJ2-6; D remains ambiguous. The CDR3 contains 16 residues. V gave up 3 bases and J gave up 0 bases, with 9 bases separating them. Germline values: CDR1 SNHLY, CDR2 FYNNEI. The CDR3: CASSDLLLSGANVLTF. CDR3 nucleotides: TGTGCCAGCAGTGATTTACTCCTCTCTGGGGCCAACGTCCTGACTTTC.

Of note for this clone: The junction differs from germline at one of its ends, possibly a read error. The chain uses TRBV7-8 and TRBJ2-6; no clear D gene. Germline CDR1 reads SGHVS; CDR2 reads FQNEAQ. The CDR3 contains 14 residues. CDR3 in amino acids: CASSLERTGSMLAF. The CDR3, as DNA: TGTGCCAGCAGCTTAGAAAGGACGGGCTCTATGTTGGCTTTC.

The gene calls are TRBV5-1 and TRBJ1-1; no definite D call. Trimming cost V 5 bases and J 3 bases, with 5 bases left between them. The CDR3 runs 11 residues. Germline CDR1 reads SGHRS; CDR2 reads YFSETQ. CDR3 coding DNA: TGCGCCAGCAGGAAGGACACTGAAGCTTTCTTT. Protein product: CASRKDTEAFF.

There are a few counts of this clone. V usage is TRBV11-1 and J usage is TRBJ1-1; D unresolved. V lost 1 base and J lost 0, with 3 bases in between. CDR3 size: 13 residues. Germline CDR1 is SGHAT and CDR2 is FQDESV (reference sequence). CDR3 nucleotide sequence: TGTGCCAGCAGCTTAGTTATGAACACTGAAGCTTTCTTT. This gives the protein CASSLVMNTEAFF.

V usage is TRBV6-1 and J usage is TRBJ2-1, with D unresolved. Trimming left V 5 bases short and J 4 bases short, with 0 bases between. Germline V lookup: CDR1 MNHNS, CDR2 SASEGT. CDR3 length: 10 residues. The CDR3 sequence: CASSYNEQFF. The CDR3, as DNA: TGTGCCAGCAGTTACAATGAGCAGTTCTTC.

V and J are TRBV11-3 and TRBJ1-2, with D unclear. CDR1 is SGHNT and CDR2 is YENEEA in the germline V gene. The length of the CDR3 is 16 residues. V lost 3 bases and J 4 bases, leaving 18 bases between the germline ends. Written as DNA, the CDR3 is TGTGCCAGCAGCTTGGGCGGCGAGTTTCCAAGCTATGGCTACACCTTC. Translated: CASSLGGEFPSYGYTF.

This chain uses TRBV9 with TRBJ2-5; D may be TRBD1 (6 bases). The CDR3 runs 14 residues. Trimming left V 3 bases short and J 0 bases short, with 9 bases between. Germline CDR1 is SGDLS and CDR2 is YYNGEE. The CDR3 DNA reads as TGTGCCAGCAGCGGAACAGGGTACCAAGAGACCCAGTACTTC. Encoded protein: CASSGTGYQETQYF.

J is TRBJ2-7 and V is TRBV4-1; D is undetermined. V was clipped by 1 base and J by 0 bases, with 4 bases between them. Germline CDR1 MGHRA, CDR2 YSYEKL. This CDR3 has 13 residues. CDR3 loop: CASSQGVSYEQYF. The CDR3 region has the DNA TGCGCCAGCAGCCAAGGGGTCTCCTACGAGCAGTACTTC.

The genes are TRBV6-6 and TRBJ2-1; D possibly corresponds to TRBD2 (6 bases). Germline-derived CDR1 and CDR2 are MNHNY and SVGAGI (reference sequence). The CDR3 length is 14 residues. V was pared by 5 bases and J by 6 bases, with 14 bases between. In DNA, the CDR3 is TGTGCCAGCAGTACCTGGACTACTACCAATGAGCAGTTCTTC. It specifies CASSTWTTTNEQFF.

This clone was detected only a few times. The chain employs TRBV27 and TRBJ2-7; 10 bases match TRBD1. This CDR3 is 16 amino acids long. After removal of 2 bases from V and 3 bases from J, the junction contained 7 bases not matched to a gene. The V gene's germline CDR1 is MNHEY and CDR2 SMNVEV (reference sequence). The CDR3 is CASSLTPGTGVYEQYF. DNA of the CDR3: TGTGCCAGCAGTTTAACCCCCGGGACAGGGGTCTACGAGCAGTACTTC.

CDR3 coding DNA: TGTGCCACCAGCAGAGACGGACAGGGGAGGGACACTGAAGCTTTCTTT. Translated, it gives CATSRDGQGRDTEAFF. The gene calls are TRBV15 and TRBJ1-1; 9 bases align to TRBD1. Germline CDR1 LNHNV, CDR2 YYDKDF (reference sequence). The CDR3 spans 16 residues. The ends lost 0 bases at V and 3 bases at J; junction bases unmatched: 5.

V gene TRBV7-6 combines with J gene TRBJ2-1, with 11 positions matching TRBD1. The junction had 6 bases not matched to a gene; V was cut back by 1 base and J by 7 bases. This CDR3 contains 16 residues. The germline V gene has CDR1 SGHVS and CDR2 FNYEAQ. In nucleotides, the CDR3 is TGTGCCAGCAGCTTAGGGACAGGGGGCGCGCGGAATGAGCAGTTCTTC. It is translated as CASSLGTGGARNEQFF.